The clone carrying this T cell receptor beta chain has just one count. Its matching antigen is unknown. The data are from a study of T cell responses to AZD1222 COVID-19 vaccine. V was trimmed by 3 bases and J by 2 bases, leaving 14 bases between them. The CDR3 is 16 residues long. Germline assignment: CDR1 SEHNR and CDR2 FQNEAQ (reference sequence). Points from the study as a whole: A mostly white British donor set with more females was recruited, and clonal diversity was possibly underestimated.

Assay: immunoSEQ multiplex PCR; the TCRdb copy retains only in-frame clones and omits some. In the table there are over 150,000 clones, approximately 90% of which are singletons. Sequenced material: peripheral blood, taken on day 0 of AZD1222 vaccination. The chain couples TRBV7-9 to TRBJ1-5; D remains unclear. The source of this sequence is an adult in good health. This CDR3 reads CASSFSGIMGNQPQHF. CDR3 bases: TGTGCCAGCAGCTTCTCGGGAATTATGGGCAATCAGCCCCAGCATTTT. Supplemented by reference TRBV7-9 and TRBJ1-5, the full variable domain reads DTGVSQNPRHKITKRGQNVTFRCDPISEHNRLYWYRQTLGQGPEFLTYFQNEAQLEKSRLLSDRFSAERPKGSFSTLEIQRTEQGDSAMYLCASSFSGIMGNQPQHFGDGTRLSIL.